These T cell receptor beta chains were read from a single sample in a study of blood T cell repertoires in COVID-19. Sequencing used immunoSEQ multiplex PCR; TCRdb keeps in-frame clones, though not all of them. The sample has around 25,000 clones, approximately 87% seen once. Sequenced input: peripheral blood. The receptor set was obtained from a human donor with active COVID-19. The donor label of this sample is uncertain. Both conserved end residues are part of each CDR3. The order of the fields is CDR3 protein, CDR3 DNA, D gene, J gene, V gene, clone size. D genes are given only for firm matches. Some rows have no size entry. The others give once, few or many, or a class for an expanded clone.

CASSQVSGQITGELFF,TGCGCCAGCAGCCAAGTATCAGGACAGATCACCGGGGAGCTGTTTTTT,.,TRBJ2-2,TRBV4-1,few
CASSPGLGNTGELFF,TGTGCCAGTAGTCCCGGACTAGGAAACACCGGGGAGCTGTTTTTT,TRBD2,TRBJ2-2,TRBV19,.
CATGTVNTEAFF,TGTGCCACAGGGACAGTGAACACTGAAGCTTTCTTT,TRBD1,TRBJ1-1,TRBV19,.
CASSILGEVAGELFF,TGTGCCAGTAGTATTTTGGGGGAGGTAGCCGGGGAGCTGTTTTTT,.,TRBJ2-2,TRBV19,.
CASSTEDRGTGELFF,TGTGCCAGCAGTACTGAGGACAGGGGCACCGGGGAGCTGTTTTTT,TRBD1,TRBJ2-2,TRBV27,.
CATSDLSQGINTDTQYF,TGTGCCACCAGTGATTTATCGCAGGGTATTAACACAGATACGCAGTATTTT,.,TRBJ2-3,TRBV24-1,few
CATRTSGYTGELFF,TGTGCCACTCGGACTAGCGGTTACACCGGGGAGCTGTTTTTT,TRBD2,TRBJ2-2,TRBV19,.
CASSDSVGQGTDTQYF,TGTGCCAGCAGTGACTCTGTGGGACAGGGAACAGATACGCAGTATTTT,TRBD1,TRBJ2-3,TRBV6-4,.
CASSLDTRGRGGYTF,TGTGCCAGCAGCTTGGATACCAGGGGGCGCGGGGGCTACACCTTC,TRBD1,TRBJ1-2,TRBV5-4,.
CASSPLAGRSTDTQYF,TGCGCCAGCAGCCCGCTAGCGGGACGGAGCACAGATACGCAGTATTTT,TRBD2,TRBJ2-3,TRBV4-1,once
CASSREFGTDTQYF,TGTGCCAGCAGTAGGGAGTTTGGCACAGATACGCAGTATTTT,.,TRBJ2-3,TRBV11-2,.
CASSQNRVGKNIQYF,TGTGCCAGCAGCCAAAACAGGGTCGGCAAAAACATTCAGTACTTC,.,TRBJ2-4,TRBV4-2,.
CASSIGLAGEDTQYF,TGTGCCAGTAGTATTGGCCTAGCGGGAGAAGATACGCAGTATTTT,TRBD2,TRBJ2-3,TRBV19,.
CASNPLRGQGNQPQHF,TGTGCCAGCAACCCTCTGCGCGGGCAGGGGAATCAGCCCCAGCATTTT,.,TRBJ1-5,TRBV28,.
CASRPNGNEKLFF,TGTGCCAGCAGGCCGAACGGTAATGAAAAACTGTTTTTT,.,TRBJ1-4,TRBV12-3/TRBV12-4,.
CASSLISRLWNTEAFF,TGTGCCAGCAGTTTAATCAGTCGCCTCTGGAACACTGAAGCTTTCTTT,.,TRBJ1-1,TRBV27,.
CATSRRGSGYTF,TGTGCCACCAGCAGACGAGGCAGCGGCTACACCTTC,.,TRBJ1-2,TRBV15,.
CSGGDTYNEQFF,TGCAGCGGGGGGGACACCTACAATGAGCAGTTCTTC,.,TRBJ2-1,TRBV29-1,.
CASSLGQVLTYGYTF,TGTGCCAGCAGTTTAGGTCAGGTCCTAACCTATGGCTACACCTTC,.,TRBJ1-2,TRBV2,.
CASSLAATGTGELFF,TGCGCCAGCAGCTTGGCTGCGACTGGGACCGGGGAGCTGTTTTTT,.,TRBJ2-2,TRBV5-1,.
CSASVGQTAPDF,TGCAGTGCTAGTGTAGGACAGACTGCCCCAGACTTT,.,TRBJ1-1,TRBV20-1,.
CASSISSAQETQYF,TGTGCCAGCAGTATATCTAGCGCACAAGAGACCCAGTACTTC,.,TRBJ2-5,TRBV7-9,.
CASSVPAGAPNTGELFF,TGTGCCAGCAGCGTACCAGCGGGGGCCCCGAACACCGGGGAGCTGTTTTTT,TRBD2,TRBJ2-2,TRBV9,.